The 15 T cell receptor beta chains in this list originate from one sample, sequenced in a study of CD8+ T cells in alopecia areata. The sequencing template was cDNA reverse transcribed from extracted RNA. Measured with immunoSEQ multiplex PCR; TCRdb has only the in-frame clones, and not every one. The sample includes approximately 200,000 clones, around 56% of them seen just once. Documented treatment: oral pan-JAK inhibitor, 5-10 mg twice daily. Specimen: CD4+ T cells sorted from blood, collected at week 4, from a patient treated with tofacitinib. The receptor source for this set is a human donor with alopecia areata.

This chain joins TRBV6-5 and TRBJ1-4, with D maybe TRBD1 (6 bases). This CDR3 is 14 amino acids long. V was pared by 7 bases and J by 10 bases, with 19 bases between. From germline, CDR1 is MNHEY and CDR2 SVGAGI. Written as DNA, the CDR3 is TGTGCCAGCACCCCTCTGGGGAGGGGGGGAAAACTGTTTTTT. Translating it yields CASTPLGRGGKLFF.

This clone was picked up one time. CDR3 DNA: TGTGCCAGCAGCGTAGGGAGCGGGGGGGCAACCAAAAACATTCAGTACTTC. Amino acid sequence: CASSVGSGGATKNIQYF. The rearrangement uses TRBV9 and TRBJ2-4; 10 bases fit TRBD2. V lost 0 bases and J lost 2; bases outside the gene matches: 5. This CDR3 is built from 17 residues. Germline V gene sequence: CDR1 SGDLS, CDR2 YYNGEE.

The chain's CDR3 is CAWSVAGQANQPQHF. The CDR3 DNA is TGTGCCTGGAGTGTGGCAGGGCAGGCAAATCAGCCCCAGCATTTT. V and J are TRBV30 and TRBJ1-5, with D perhaps TRBD1 (5 bases). CDR1 is GTSNPN and CDR2 is SVGIG in the germline V gene (reference sequence). The CDR3 sequence is 15 residues long. The V and J ends lost 0 bases and 4 bases respectively, with 13 bases between them.

J is TRBJ1-2 and V is TRBV29-1; D gene ambiguous. This CDR3 region has 18 residues. V dropped 0 bases and J dropped 5 bases, with 25 bases sitting between them. Germline CDR1 SQVTM, CDR2 ANQGSEA. The CDR3 nucleotides read TGCAGCGTTGAAGATGGCGGCATGGGCTTAAAAGTTGTTTATGGCTACACCTTC. Protein: CSVEDGGMGLKVVYGYTF.

The V call is TRBV7-8, the J call TRBJ1-5; TRBD1 matches 9 bases. This CDR3 contains 15 residues. The V gene's germline CDR1 is SGHVS and CDR2 FQNEAQ. V lost 0 bases and J lost 4; bases outside the gene matches: 1. CDR3 region: CASSLAGTGNQPQHF. The CDR3 DNA sequence: TGTGCCAGCAGCTTAGCGGGGACAGGGAATCAGCCCCAGCATTTT.

The J gene is TRBJ1-2, the V gene TRBV27; 9 bases line up with TRBD1. Trimming removed 2 bases from V and 2 bases from J; junction bases left unmatched: 15. Germline CDR1 reads MNHEY; CDR2 reads SMNVEV (reference sequence). The CDR3 length is 19 residues. The CDR3 is CASSLNPQKRQGGNYGYTF. The CDR3 DNA sequence: TGTGCCAGCAGTTTAAACCCACAGAAAAGACAGGGGGGAAACTATGGCTACACCTTC.

The CDR3 is CSVSGVYEVTEAFF. The CDR3 region has the DNA TGCAGCGTAAGCGGGGTTTACGAGGTCACTGAAGCTTTCTTT. The chain is built from TRBV29-1 and TRBJ1-1; D gene ambiguous. From germline, CDR1 is SQVTM and CDR2 ANQGSEA. The CDR3 spans 14 residues. V gave up 6 bases and J gave up 4 bases, with 18 bases separating them.

The V call is TRBV7-2, the J call TRBJ1-5, with D possibly TRBD1 on 6 matching bases. Germline V gives CDR1 SGHTA, CDR2 FQGNSA. This CDR3 is 14 amino acids long. The ends were cut back, 5 bases at V and 6 bases at J, with 14 bases in the middle. Here the CDR3 DNA reads TGTGCCAGCAGCCTGACGACAGGCCCTCAGCCCCAGCATTTT. Amino acid sequence: CASSLTTGPQPQHF.

The chain uses TRBV28 and TRBJ2-3; 11 nucleotides line up with TRBD2. Germline loops: CDR1 MDHEN, CDR2 SYDVKM. The CDR3 covers 17 residues. V gave up 5 bases and J gave up 5 bases; unmatched junction bases: 12. For the CDR3, the DNA is TGTGCCAGCAGTCCCCCGTTAGCGGGGGGGCCAGGAGATACGCAGTATTTT. Protein product: CASSPPLAGGPGDTQYF.

This chain joins TRBV30 and TRBJ2-7, with a possible D match to TRBD2 (6 bases). This CDR3 has 15 residues. Germline CDR1 GTSNPN, CDR2 SVGIG (reference sequence). V lost 6 bases and J 1 base, leaving 19 bases between the germline ends. The CDR3 bases are TGTGCCTGTCCCTCCCTCGGGGGTAATTCCTACGAGCAGTACTTC. Translated: CACPSLGGNSYEQYF.

The count of this clone is one. This sequence joins TRBV29-1 and TRBJ1-2, with unresolved D. The ends were cut back, 3 bases at V and 7 bases at J, with 6 bases in the middle. Germline V gives CDR1 SQVTM, CDR2 ANQGSEA. This CDR3 has 10 residues. The CDR3 nucleotides are TGCAGCGTTGAGAGGGCTGGCTACACCTTC. This encodes CSVERAGYTF. The whole variable domain, remainder taken from reference TRBV29-1 and TRBJ1-2, is SAVISQKPSRDICQRGTSLTIQCQVDSQVTMMFWYRQQPGQSLTLIATANQGSEATYESGFVIDKFPISRPNLTFSTLTVSNMSPEDSSIYLCSVERAGYTFGSGTRLTVV.

The V gene is TRBV9, the J gene TRBJ1-1; TRBD1 is a possible D gene (6 bases). The CDR3 length is 14 residues. Between the trimmed V and J ends, which lost 3 bases and 5 bases, there was a span of 14 bases. The V gene's germline CDR1 is SGDLS and CDR2 YYNGEE. CDR3 sequence: CASSASVQGTEAFF. The CDR3 bases are TGTGCCAGCAGCGCTAGTGTTCAGGGGACTGAAGCTTTCTTT.

CDR3 region: CSVDKGGQGSGYTF. CDR3 nucleotides: TGCAGCGTTGATAAAGGTGGACAGGGCTCTGGCTACACCTTC. The rearrangement uses TRBV29-1 and TRBJ1-2, with 8 bases matching TRBD1. There are 14 residues in the CDR3. Germline-derived CDR1 and CDR2 are SQVTM and ANQGSEA. Unmatched junction bases numbered 10, after V lost 3 bases and J lost 7 bases.

There are a few counts of this clone. The V and J genes are TRBV30 and TRBJ2-3; weak D call: TRBD2 (5 bases). The CDR3 is made up of 14 amino acids. V lost 4 bases to trimming and J lost 5 bases, with 16 bases between them. Germline V CDR1 and CDR2: GTSNPN, SVGIG (reference sequence). CDR3 coding DNA: TGTGCCTGGAAGGTCCTTTTGGCGGGAGATACGCAGTATTTT. Amino acid sequence: CAWKVLLAGDTQYF.

The chain recombines TRBV29-1 with TRBJ1-1; D is unresolved. Trimming removed 6 bases at V and 3 bases at J, with 11 bases between. The V gene's germline CDR1 is SQVTM and CDR2 ANQGSEA. The CDR3 is made up of 12 amino acids. The CDR3 spells CSVLDGDTEAFF. CDR3 sequence (DNA): TGCAGCGTCCTGGACGGCGACACTGAAGCTTTCTTT.